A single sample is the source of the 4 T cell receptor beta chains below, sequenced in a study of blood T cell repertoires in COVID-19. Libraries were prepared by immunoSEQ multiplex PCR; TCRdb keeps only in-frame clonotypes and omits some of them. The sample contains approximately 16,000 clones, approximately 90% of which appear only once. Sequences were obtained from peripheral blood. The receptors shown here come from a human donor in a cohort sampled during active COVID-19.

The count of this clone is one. DNA of the CDR3: TGCGCCAGCAGCCCTAGACAGGGAATCGAAAAACTGTTTTTT. It yields the protein CASSPRQGIEKLFF. This rearrangement joins TRBV5-1 to TRBJ1-4; 7 bases are a match to TRBD1. The CDR3 is 14 residues long. V was pared by 4 bases and J by 8 bases, with 8 bases of the junction left unmatched. CDR1 is SGHRS and CDR2 is YFSETQ in the germline V gene.

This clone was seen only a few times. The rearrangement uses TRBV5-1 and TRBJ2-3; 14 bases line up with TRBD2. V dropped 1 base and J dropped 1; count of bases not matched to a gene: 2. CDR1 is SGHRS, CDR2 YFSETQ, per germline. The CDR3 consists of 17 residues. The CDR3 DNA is TGCGCCAGCAGCTTGACGGGACTAGCGGGGGGCACAGATACGCAGTATTTT. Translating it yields CASSLTGLAGGTDTQYF.

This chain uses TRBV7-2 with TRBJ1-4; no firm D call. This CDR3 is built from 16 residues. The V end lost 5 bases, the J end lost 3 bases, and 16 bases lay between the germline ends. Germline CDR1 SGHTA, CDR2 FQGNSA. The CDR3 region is CASSPNLGRPNEKLFF. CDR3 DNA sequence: TGTGCCAGCAGCCCAAACCTAGGTCGGCCTAATGAAAAACTGTTTTTT.

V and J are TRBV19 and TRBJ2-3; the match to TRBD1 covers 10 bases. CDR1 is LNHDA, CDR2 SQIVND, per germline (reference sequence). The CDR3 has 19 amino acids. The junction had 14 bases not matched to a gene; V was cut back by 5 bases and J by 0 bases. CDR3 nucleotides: TGTGCCAGTAGTGGATCGGGGGACAGGGGTCACCCTAGCACAGATACGCAGTATTTT. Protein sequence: CASSGSGDRGHPSTDTQYF.